These T cell receptor beta chains were read from a single sample in a study of CD8 T cells in Susac syndrome. TCRdb processed the immunoSEQ multiplex PCR reads anew with MiXCR; each CDR3 protein has one entry. The sample yields roughly 160,000 distinct CDR3 sequences, 95% to 97% seen once. Specimen: CD4+ T cells from PBMCs. These receptor sequences come from a human donor with Susac syndrome. The CDR3 runs from the conserved cysteine through the conserved F or W. The D gene is left open where the match is weak. For some rows the clone size is stated as once, few or many, or as a class when expanded; others skip it.

j_call clone_size cdr3_length v_call d_call cdr3_nt cdr3_aa
TRBJ2-2 once 14 TRBV5-4 TRBD2 TGTGCCAGCAGTTGGACTAGCGGCACCGGGGAGCTGTTTTTT CASSWTSGTGELFF
TRBJ1-2 . 15 TRBV3-1 . TGTGCCAGCAGCCAGCGCTCCGGCTTCAACTATGGCTACACCTTC CASSQRSGFNYGYTF
TRBJ2-1 . 14 TRBV4-3 TRBD1 TGCGCCAGCAGCCAGGACAGGGGGGATAATGAGCAGTTCTTC CASSQDRGDNEQFF
TRBJ2-1 . 17 TRBV7-9 . TGTGCCAGCAGCCATATTAGGTGGGACCGGAACTACAATGAGCAGTTCTTC CASSHIRWDRNYNEQFF
TRBJ2-4 once 14 TRBV9 TRBD1 TGTGCCAGCAGCGTAGGGACAGGGGCAAACATTCAGTACTTC CASSVGTGANIQYF
TRBJ2-4 . 17 TRBV20-1 TRBD2 TGCAGTGCTACGGTGCCTAGCGGGGGGCTAGCCAAAAACATTCAGTACTTC CSATVPSGGLAKNIQYF
TRBJ2-3 . 15 TRBV24-1 . TGTGCCACCAGTGTTACGGACACTAGCACAGATACGCAGTATTTT CATSVTDTSTDTQYF
TRBJ1-1 . 17 TRBV9 TRBD1 TGTGCCAGCAGCGTAGCGACAGGGGGTACCCCGATGGCTGAAGCTTTCTTT CASSVATGGTPMAEAFF
TRBJ2-5 . 15 TRBV6-5 TRBD2 TGTGCCAGCAGCCCGGCGCCGGGGGGGCGTGGGACCCAGTACTTC CASSPAPGGRGTQYF
TRBJ2-3 . 15 TRBV28 TRBD1 TGTGCCAGCAGTGCCCGGGACAGGGACCCAGATACGCAGTATTTT CASSARDRDPDTQYF
TRBJ2-3 . 15 TRBV3-1 TRBD2 TGTGCCAGCAGCCAAGGGGCGGGGGGGCCAGATACGCAGTATTTT CASSQGAGGPDTQYF
TRBJ2-7 . 14 TRBV7-2 . TGTGCCAGCAGCTCTAGTGGAGGGCCCTCCGAGCAGTACTTC CASSSSGGPSEQYF
TRBJ1-2 . 15 TRBV3-1 . TGTGCCAGCAGCCAAGCGGACATCGCTAACTATGGCTACACCTTC CASSQADIANYGYTF
TRBJ2-7 . 16 TRBV28 TRBD1 TGTGCCAGCAGTTCGCAGGGGGCGCGAGGGGTGAACGAGCAGTACTTC CASSSQGARGVNEQYF
TRBJ2-7 once 13 TRBV12-3/TRBV12-4 . TGTGCCAGCAGTTTAAGGGACGGCTACGAGCAGTACTTC CASSLRDGYEQYF
TRBJ2-7 once 12 TRBV5-1 . TGCGCCAACCGCTCCCGGGAGTGCGAGCAGTACTTC CANRSRECEQYF
TRBJ2-2 . 15 TRBV6-4 TRBD2 TGTGCCAGCAGTGAAAAGGGAGCGGGAGCCGGGGAGCTGTTTTTT CASSEKGAGAGELFF
TRBJ2-2 once 13 TRBV30 . TGTGCCTGGACCCTAAGGAGGGACGGGGAGCTGTTTTTT CAWTLRRDGELFF
TRBJ1-5 . 14 TRBV30 . TGTGCCTGGAGTGTGTCGGGGAGCAATCAGCCCCAGCATTTT CAWSVSGSNQPQHF
TRBJ2-4 . 12 TRBV20-1 . TGCAGTGCTAGACAGGGGGGGGACATTCAGTACTTC CSARQGGDIQYF
TRBJ2-3 . 14 TRBV28 . TGTGCCAGCAGCGTCGCATGGTACACAGATACGCAGTATTTT CASSVAWYTDTQYF
TRBJ1-2 . 15 TRBV28 TRBD1 TGTGCCAGCAGTTTTCCCGGGACAGAAGACTATGGCTACACCTTC CASSFPGTEDYGYTF
TRBJ2-1 . 17 TRBV5-1 TRBD2 TGCGCCAGCAGCTTCGGGACTAGCGGGGGACCCTACAATGAGCAGTTCTTC CASSFGTSGGPYNEQFF